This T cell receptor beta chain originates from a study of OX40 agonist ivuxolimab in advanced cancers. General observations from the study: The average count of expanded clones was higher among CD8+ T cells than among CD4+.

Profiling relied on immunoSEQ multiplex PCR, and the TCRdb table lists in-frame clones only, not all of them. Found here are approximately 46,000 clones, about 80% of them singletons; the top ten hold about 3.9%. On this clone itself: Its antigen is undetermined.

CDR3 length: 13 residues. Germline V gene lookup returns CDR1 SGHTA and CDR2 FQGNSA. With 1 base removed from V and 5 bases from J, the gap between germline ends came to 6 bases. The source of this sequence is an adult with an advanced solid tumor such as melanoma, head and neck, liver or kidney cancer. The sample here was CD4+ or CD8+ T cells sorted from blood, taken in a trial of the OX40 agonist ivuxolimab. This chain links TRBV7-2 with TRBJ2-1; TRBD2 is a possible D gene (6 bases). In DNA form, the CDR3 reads TGTGCCAGCAGCTTAGGGAGGGACAATGAGCAGTTCTTC. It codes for CASSLGRDNEQFF.